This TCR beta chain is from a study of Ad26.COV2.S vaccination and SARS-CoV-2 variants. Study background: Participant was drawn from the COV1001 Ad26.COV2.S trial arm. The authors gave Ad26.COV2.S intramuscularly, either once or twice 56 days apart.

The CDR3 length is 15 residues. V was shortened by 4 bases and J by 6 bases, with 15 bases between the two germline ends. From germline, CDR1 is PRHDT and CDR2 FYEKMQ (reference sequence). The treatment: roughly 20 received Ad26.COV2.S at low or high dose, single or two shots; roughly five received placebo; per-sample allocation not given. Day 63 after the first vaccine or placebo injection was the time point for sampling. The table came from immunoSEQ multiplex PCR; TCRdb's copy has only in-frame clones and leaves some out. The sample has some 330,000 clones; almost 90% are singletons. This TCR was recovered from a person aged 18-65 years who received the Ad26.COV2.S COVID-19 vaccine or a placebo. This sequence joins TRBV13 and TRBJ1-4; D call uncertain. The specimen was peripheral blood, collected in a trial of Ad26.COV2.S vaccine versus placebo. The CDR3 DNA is TGTGCCAGCAGCTCATTGAGGACTATGTATGAAAAACTGTTTTTT. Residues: CASSSLRTMYEKLFF.